This T cell receptor (beta chain) is drawn from a study of PD-L1 blockade in urothelial cancer. As for the study in general: Male sex and bladder-origin urothelial cancer were recorded for twenty-five of 29 patients. Once treatment had started, blood was analyzed at 3 weeks (second dose) and again at 6 weeks.

TCRdb's copy holds only in-frame clones and misses some; the assay was immunoSEQ multiplex PCR. The sample has around 33,000 clones; approximately 80% are singletons. V gave up 6 bases and J gave up 2 bases, with 11 bases separating them. This CDR3 comprises 15 residues. CDR1 and CDR2 from the germline V gene are MNHEY and SMNVEV (reference sequence). This receptor was identified in a man aged 70-80 years with urothelial cancer. The source was PBMCs, collected around atezolizumab (anti-PD-L1) treatment. V and J are TRBV27 and TRBJ2-6; D is unclear. CDR3 sequence (DNA): TGTGCCAGCAGCCCCCGAAGAGCTGGGGCCAACGTCCTGACTTTC. It yields the protein CASSPRRAGANVLTF. Complete variable domain (other parts from reference TRBV27 and TRBJ2-6): EAQVTQNPRYLITVTGKKLTVTCSQNMNHEYMSWYRQDPGLGLRQIYYSMNVEVTDKGDVPEGYKVSRKEKRNFPLILESPSPNQTSLYFCASSPRRAGANVLTFGAGSRLTVL.